The table lists the clone carrying this T cell receptor beta chain with a few counts. Antigen: not known. The data were obtained in a study of radiotherapy plus CTLA-4 blockade in lung cancer. The CDR3 is 15 amino acids. V lost 6 bases and J 5 bases, leaving 17 bases between the germline ends. Germline V gene sequence: CDR1 MNHNY, CDR2 SVGAGI (reference sequence). Study-level points and caveats: With interferon-beta, early dynamics of blood T cell clones were reported to best predict response.

The data were produced by immunoSEQ multiplex PCR, yet TCRdb's version contains in-frame clones alone and is incomplete. The sample lists tens of thousands of clones, approximately 79% occurring once. The genes are TRBV6-6 and TRBJ2-1, with D unresolved. The source material was peripheral blood, sampled from a patient treated with radiotherapy plus ipilimumab. The receptor was derived from a human donor with non-small cell lung cancer who had stable disease on radiotherapy plus ipilimumab. The CDR3 loop reads CASSRRTYKDNEQFF. CDR3 DNA: TGTGCCAGCAGCCGCCGGACCTACAAGGACAATGAGCAGTTCTTC.